This T cell receptor beta chain was documented in a study of graft-versus-host responses after intestinal transplantation. Only in-frame clones appear in the TCRdb table, and some are missing; sequencing was by immunoSEQ multiplex PCR. The repertoire holds over 100,000 clones, roughly 87% seen once, with roughly 1% in the top ten. Details on this clone: The antigen is undetermined.

Findings of the study overall: GvH clones detected in recipient marrow included some appearing first in ileum or blood.

The material was unstimulated CD4+ T cells sorted from spleen or lymph node cells, obtained before intestinal transplant. The receptor's source is a human donor who received an intestinal transplant.

The CDR3 loop reads CASSQPTPRGSEAFF. The CDR3 nucleotides read TGTGCCAGCAGTCAACCGACTCCTCGGGGATCTGAAGCTTTCTTT. The rearrangement links TRBV6-5 to TRBJ1-1; unclear D gene. This CDR3 contains 15 residues. V was clipped by 5 bases and J by 6 bases, with 19 bases between them. Germline-derived CDR1 and CDR2 are MNHEY and SVGAGI.